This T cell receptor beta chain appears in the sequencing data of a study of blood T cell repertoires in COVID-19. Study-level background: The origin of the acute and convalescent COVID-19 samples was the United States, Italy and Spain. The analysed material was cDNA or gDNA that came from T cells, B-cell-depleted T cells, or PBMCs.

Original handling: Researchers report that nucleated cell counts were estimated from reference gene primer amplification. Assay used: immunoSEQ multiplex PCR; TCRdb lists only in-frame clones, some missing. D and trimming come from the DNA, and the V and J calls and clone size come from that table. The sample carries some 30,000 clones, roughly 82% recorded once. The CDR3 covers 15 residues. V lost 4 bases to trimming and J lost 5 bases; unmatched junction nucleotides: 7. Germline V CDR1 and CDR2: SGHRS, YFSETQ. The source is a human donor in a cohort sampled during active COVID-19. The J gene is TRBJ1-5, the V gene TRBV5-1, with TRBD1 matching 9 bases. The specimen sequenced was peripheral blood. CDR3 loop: CASSGGTGFDQPQHF. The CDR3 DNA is TGCGCCAGCAGCGGCGGGACAGGGTTTGATCAGCCCCAGCATTTT.